The entry below gives a single TCR beta chain sequence along with its context. At cycle 4 day 1, cycle 7 day 1, and baseline, blood was sampled. This specimen belongs to a study of OX40 agonist ivuxolimab in advanced cancers. At the level of the study: Patient treatment consisted of intravenous ivuxolimab administration every 2 weeks at 0.01 to 10 mg/kg. Among those enrolled, mean age was around 60 years (range roughly 23 to 90) and 82.7% were male.

This CDR3 spans 14 amino acids. Deletions cut 0 bases from V and 5 bases from J, with 12 bases between. Germline loops: CDR1 SGHRS, CDR2 YFSETQ. Data came from immunoSEQ multiplex PCR; TCRdb stores just in-frame clones and leaves some out. The sample records some 86,000 clones, roughly 86% being singletons. The sequence derives from an adult with an advanced solid tumor such as melanoma, head and neck, liver or kidney cancer. The starting material was CD4+ or CD8+ T cells sorted from blood, obtained in a trial of the OX40 agonist ivuxolimab. The rearrangement links TRBV5-1 to TRBJ2-7; possibly TRBD1 for D (6 bases). CDR3 sequence (DNA): TGCGCCAGCAGCTTGGACAGGGACGTTAACGAGCAGTACTTC. Encoded protein: CASSLDRDVNEQYF. The full variable domain, in which reference TRBV5-1 and TRBJ2-7 provide the parts outside the CDR3, is KAGVTQTPRYLIKTRGQQVTLSCSPISGHRSVSWYQQTPGQGLQFLFEYFSETQRNKGNFPGRFSGRQFSNSRSEMNVSTLELGDSALYLCASSLDRDVNEQYFGPGTRLTVT.